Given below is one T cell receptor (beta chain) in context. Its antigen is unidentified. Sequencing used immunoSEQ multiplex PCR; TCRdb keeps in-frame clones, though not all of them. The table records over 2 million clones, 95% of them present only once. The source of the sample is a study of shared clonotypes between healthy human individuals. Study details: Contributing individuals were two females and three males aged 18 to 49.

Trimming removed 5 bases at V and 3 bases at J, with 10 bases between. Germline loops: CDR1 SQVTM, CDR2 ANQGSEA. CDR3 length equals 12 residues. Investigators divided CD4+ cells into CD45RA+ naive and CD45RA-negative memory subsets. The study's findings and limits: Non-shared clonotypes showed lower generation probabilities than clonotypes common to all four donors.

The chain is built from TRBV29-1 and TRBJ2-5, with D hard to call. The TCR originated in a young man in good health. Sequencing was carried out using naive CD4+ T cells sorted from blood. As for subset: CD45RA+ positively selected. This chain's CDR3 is CSVRWFEETQYF. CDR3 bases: TGCAGCGTTCGCTGGTTTGAAGAGACCCAGTACTTC.